The clone carrying this T cell receptor (beta chain) came up a few times. Antigen: not known. This sample stems from a study of OX40 agonist ivuxolimab in advanced cancers. Study summary: Patients assigned to dose escalation were diagnosed with hepatocellular carcinoma, melanoma, renal cell or head and neck cancer. Study outcomes and limitations: Some patients without response likewise showed low normalized clonal expansion.

Clones were read by immunoSEQ multiplex PCR, and TCRdb kept only the in-frame ones, dropping some. The table shows about 41,000 clones, with about 87% occurring only once. Trimming removed 1 base from V and 7 bases from J, with 10 bases in between. Germline loops: CDR1 LNHDA, CDR2 SQIVND (reference sequence). This CDR3 is built from 13 residues. The chain couples TRBV19 to TRBJ1-1; possible D gene TRBD1, 6 bases. The origin of this receptor is an adult with an advanced solid tumor such as melanoma, head and neck, liver or kidney cancer. The source material was CD4+ or CD8+ T cells sorted from blood, sampled in a trial of the OX40 agonist ivuxolimab. This CDR3 is CASSIVSGDEAFF. DNA of the CDR3: TGTGCCAGTAGTATAGTATCAGGGGATGAAGCTTTCTTT.